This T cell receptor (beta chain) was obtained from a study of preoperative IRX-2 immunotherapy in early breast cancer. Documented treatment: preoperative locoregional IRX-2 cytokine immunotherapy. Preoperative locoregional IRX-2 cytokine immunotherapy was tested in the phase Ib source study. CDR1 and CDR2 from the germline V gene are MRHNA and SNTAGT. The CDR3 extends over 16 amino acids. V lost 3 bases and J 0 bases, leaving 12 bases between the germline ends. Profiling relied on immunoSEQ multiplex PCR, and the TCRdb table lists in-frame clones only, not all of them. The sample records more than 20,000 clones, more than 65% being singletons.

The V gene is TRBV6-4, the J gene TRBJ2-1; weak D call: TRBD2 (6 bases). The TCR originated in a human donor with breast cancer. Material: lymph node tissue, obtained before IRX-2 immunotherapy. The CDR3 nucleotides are TGTGCCAGCAGTGAAGTCGCGGGGAGCTCCTACAATGAGCAGTTCTTC. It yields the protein CASSEVAGSSYNEQFF.